A selection of T cell receptor beta chains follows, all from one sample in a study of beta chain features in type 1 diabetes. The assay was immunoSEQ multiplex PCR, and TCRdb's table has in-frame clones only and misses some. This sample yields a few hundred thousand clones, of which 9.6% are seen a single time; about 0.6% belongs to the top ten. The sample taken for sequencing was central memory CD4+ T cells from blood. The receptors here all came from a man aged 25 to 40 with type 1 diabetes. Both conserved end residues are part of each CDR3. The order of the fields is V gene, J gene, D gene, clone size, CDR3 DNA, CDR3 protein. A D gene is named only where the DNA matches it firmly. The size field is filled for only some rows; it gives once, few, many or a size class.

>TRBV6-5|TRBJ1-5|.|.
TGTGCCAGCAGTTACGGCAGGGATCTCAATCAGCCCCAGCATTTT
CASSYGRDLNQPQHF
>TRBV28|TRBJ1-5|TRBD1|.
TGTGCCAGCGGGGACAGGGCGGCAACTCAGCCCCAGCATTTT
CASGDRAATQPQHF
>TRBV28|TRBJ2-1|.|.
TGTGCCAGCAGTTTACCCGCGGCAACATCCTACAATGAGCAGTTCTTC
CASSLPAATSYNEQFF
>TRBV19|TRBJ2-1|TRBD1|many
TGTGCCAGTAGCCCCCGACAGGGTAGGAGCAATGAGCAGTTCTTC
CASSPRQGRSNEQFF
>TRBV4-1|TRBJ2-1|.|.
TGCGCCAGCAGCCAAGATTGGCCCAGAACCAATGAGCAGTTCTTC
CASSQDWPRTNEQFF
>TRBV7-2|TRBJ2-5|TRBD2|few
TGTGCCAGCAGACCGACTAGCGGGGTCAGGGCCCAGTACTTC
CASRPTSGVRAQYF
>TRBV2|TRBJ2-4|TRBD2|.
TGTGCCAGCAGTTCTGCCCCGACTAGCGGGAGGGATCTAAGTGAGGAGTTC
CASSSAPTSGRDLSEEF
>TRBV7-2|TRBJ1-5|.|few
TGTGCCAGCAGCTTCACAGGGTATAGCAATCAGCCCCAGCATTTT
CASSFTGYSNQPQHF
>TRBV6-1|TRBJ2-1|TRBD1|.
TGTGCCAGCAGAAGGACAGGGGAATCTAGGAATGAGCAGTTCTTC
CASRRTGESRNEQFF
>TRBV28|TRBJ2-6|.|few
TGTGCCAGCAAAACAGGTGATTACTCTGGGGCCAACGTCCTGACTTTC
CASKTGDYSGANVLTF
>TRBV7-3|TRBJ2-2|TRBD2|few
TGTGCCAGCAGCCCACAAGCGGGAGAGAACACCGGGGAGCTGTTTTTT
CASSPQAGENTGELFF
>TRBV11-1|TRBJ2-2|.|.
TGTGCCAGCAGCTTAGGCCCTGTGACAGACGACGGGGAGCTGTTTTTT
CASSLGPVTDDGELFF
>TRBV5-6|TRBJ2-7|TRBD2|few
TGTGCCAGCAGCTTGACTAGCGCCCGGGGCGAGCAGTACTTC
CASSLTSARGEQYF
>TRBV30|TRBJ2-7|TRBD1|many
TGTGCCTGGAGTTGGACAGGGTCAGGTTACGAGCAGTACTTC
CAWSWTGSGYEQYF
>TRBV19|TRBJ1-4|.|few
TGTGCCAGTATGAATGGACAAAAACTGTTTTTT
CASMNGQKLFF
>TRBV6-1|TRBJ2-7|TRBD2|few
TGTGCCAGCAGTGAACTAGCGGGAGGCTACGAGCAGTACTTC
CASSELAGGYEQYF
>TRBV6-1|TRBJ2-5|.|few
TGTGCCAGCAGTGAATATCGGCGGGATGGGACCCAGTACTTC
CASSEYRRDGTQYF
>TRBV29-1|TRBJ2-3|.|medium-sized
TGCAGCGTTGACAGTCAGCTCACAGATACGCAGTATTTT
CSVDSQLTDTQYF
>TRBV18|TRBJ1-1|.|few
TGTGCCAGCTCACCGGGACTGACGAACACTGAAGCTTTCTTT
CASSPGLTNTEAFF
>TRBV28|TRBJ2-7|.|many
TGTGCTTCTGAAGGGGTCGACGAGCAGTACTTC
CASEGVDEQYF
>TRBV7-2|TRBJ1-1|.|few
TGTGCCAGCAGCTTAGTTCGGGGGGTGTGGGACACTGAAGCTTTCTTT
CASSLVRGVWDTEAFF
>TRBV27|TRBJ2-3|TRBD2|few
TGTGCCAGCAGTTTGACTAGCGGGGGCACCACCGATACGCAGTATTTT
CASSLTSGGTTDTQYF
>TRBV19|TRBJ1-5|.|few
TGTGCCAGTAGTTTCGGGTCCTCCAATCAGCCCCAGCATTTT
CASSFGSSNQPQHF
>TRBV4-2|TRBJ1-1|TRBD1|.
TGTGCCAGCAGCCAAGCTTTGCAGGGGGTGACTGAAGCTTTCTTT
CASSQALQGVTEAFF
>TRBV18|TRBJ2-2|.|.
TGTGCCAGCTCACGACAGGCCGGAACCGGGGAGCTGTTTTTT
CASSRQAGTGELFF
>TRBV18|TRBJ2-7|TRBD1|few
TGTGCCAGCTCACTCCTCCAGACCGGGACAGGGAGTAACGAGCAGTACTTC
CASSLLQTGTGSNEQYF
>TRBV27|TRBJ2-7|TRBD2|few
TGTGCCAGCAGTTTATTGCGGGAGGGCCCAAAAGACCCCTACGAGCAGTACTTC
CASSLLREGPKDPYEQYF
>TRBV7-2|TRBJ2-2|.|few
TGTGCCAGCAGCGCTCGGGGTACCGGGGAGCTGTTTTTT
CASSARGTGELFF
>TRBV30|TRBJ1-1|.|few
TGTGCCTGGAGTGGAGGGGCCACTGAAGCTTTCTTT
CAWSGGATEAFF
>TRBV18|TRBJ1-2|TRBD1|.
TGTGCCAGCTCACCACCGGGACAGGGCTGGAATCTGGGTGGCTACACCTTC
CASSPPGQGWNLGGYTF
>TRBV4-2|TRBJ2-7|TRBD2|few
TGTGCCAGCAGCCAAGCCGGGACTAGCGGGAGCCGTCCCCTCTACGAGCAGTACTTC
CASSQAGTSGSRPLYEQYF
>TRBV4-3|TRBJ2-5|TRBD1|.
TGCGCCAGCAGCCAAACATCAGGGGGCGCGGGGGAGACCCAGTACTTC
CASSQTSGGAGETQYF
>TRBV30|TRBJ1-1|.|few
TGTGCCTGGTCACGGGCTGGGAACACTGAAGCTTTCTTT
CAWSRAGNTEAFF
>TRBV6-1|TRBJ1-1|.|few
TGTGCCAGCAGTGAATACGAGGGAGCTGAAGCTTTCTTT
CASSEYEGAEAFF
>TRBV7-3|TRBJ2-3|.|.
TGTGCCAGCAGCCTCCAGGGGACAACAACAGATACGCAGTATTTT
CASSLQGTTTDTQYF
>TRBV29-1|TRBJ1-5|.|few
TGCAGCGTTTATACACCATATAGCAATCAGCCCCAGCATTTT
CSVYTPYSNQPQHF
>TRBV19|TRBJ1-1|.|.
TGTGCCATCAAGCCGGGACACGGGAACACTGAAGCTTTCTTT
CAIKPGHGNTEAFF
>TRBV18|TRBJ1-5|.|few
TGTGCCAGCTCACTCGCGGCCAATCAGCCCCAGCATTTT
CASSLAANQPQHF
>TRBV6-5|TRBJ2-5|TRBD1|many
TGTGCCAGCAGCTACGACAGGGGTCCTTACCAAGAGACCCAGTACTTC
CASSYDRGPYQETQYF
>TRBV5-1|TRBJ1-3|.|.
TGCGCCAGCAGAAAGGAGGGAGACACCATATATTTT
CASRKEGDTIYF
>TRBV18|TRBJ2-1|TRBD2|many
TGTGCCAGCTCACCATGGACTAGCGGGATAAACAATGAGCAGTTCTTC
CASSPWTSGINNEQFF
>TRBV5-6|TRBJ2-7|.|many
TGTGCCAGCAGGGACTACCGGTCCTACGAGCAGTACTTC
CASRDYRSYEQYF
>TRBV2|TRBJ1-4|TRBD1|.
TGTGCCAGCAGAAAACAGGGGTCAACTAATGAAAAACTGTTTTTT
CASRKQGSTNEKLFF
>TRBV28|TRBJ2-7|TRBD2|few
TGTGCCAGCAGGACTAGCGGGATCCAGACCTACGAGCAGTACTTC
CASRTSGIQTYEQYF
>TRBV7-9|TRBJ2-1|.|.
TGTGCCAGCAGCAAATTAGGGGAGTTCGGGAATGAGCAGTTCTTC
CASSKLGEFGNEQFF
>TRBV5-1|TRBJ2-7|TRBD2|.
TGCGCCAGCAGCTTAGCGGGAGGGCAGACCTACGAGCAGTACTTC
CASSLAGGQTYEQYF
>TRBV28|TRBJ1-5|.|.
TGTGCCAGCAGTCCAGACAGGTCCAGTCAGCCCCAGCATTTT
CASSPDRSSQPQHF
>TRBV5-5|TRBJ2-5|.|.
TGTGCCAGCAGCGTTTCTGGACGGCAAGAGACCCAGTACTTC
CASSVSGRQETQYF
>TRBV5-1|TRBJ1-1|.|few
TGCGCCAGCAGCCGGGGAATGAACACTGAAGCTTTCTTT
CASSRGMNTEAFF
>TRBV4-3|TRBJ2-1|.|many
TGCGCCAGCAGCCGGGGTTGGGAGAGTGAGCAGTTCTTC
CASSRGWESEQFF
>TRBV5-1|TRBJ1-2|.|.
TGCGCCAGCAAAGGCTCTTCCTATGGCTACACCTTC
CASKGSSYGYTF
>TRBV7-2|TRBJ2-6|.|few
TGTGCCAGCAGCTTTCGAGGGGGTGGGGCCAACGTCCTGACTTTC
CASSFRGGGANVLTF
>TRBV2|TRBJ2-5|.|.
TGTGCCAGCAATCCGATAAACCAAGAGACCCAGTACTTC
CASNPINQETQYF
>TRBV5-4|TRBJ2-5|TRBD1|few
TGTGCCAGCAGCACCGGGACAGATAAAGAGACCCAGTACTTC
CASSTGTDKETQYF
>TRBV7-2|TRBJ2-3|.|few
TGTGCCAGCAGCCTAGGGGGACCCCGGTCCGATACGCAGTATTTT
CASSLGGPRSDTQYF
>TRBV18|TRBJ1-3|TRBD1|.
TGTGCCAGCTCACAGGGACAGATTGGAAACACCATATATTTT
CASSQGQIGNTIYF
>TRBV19|TRBJ2-4|.|many
TGTGCCAGTACCATCAACCCGCCACAGGGCATTCAGTACTTC
CASTINPPQGIQYF
>TRBV6-5|TRBJ2-2|.|.
TGTGCCAGCCGAGCCCCGAGTGGCCACGGGGAGCTGTTTTTT
CASRAPSGHGELFF